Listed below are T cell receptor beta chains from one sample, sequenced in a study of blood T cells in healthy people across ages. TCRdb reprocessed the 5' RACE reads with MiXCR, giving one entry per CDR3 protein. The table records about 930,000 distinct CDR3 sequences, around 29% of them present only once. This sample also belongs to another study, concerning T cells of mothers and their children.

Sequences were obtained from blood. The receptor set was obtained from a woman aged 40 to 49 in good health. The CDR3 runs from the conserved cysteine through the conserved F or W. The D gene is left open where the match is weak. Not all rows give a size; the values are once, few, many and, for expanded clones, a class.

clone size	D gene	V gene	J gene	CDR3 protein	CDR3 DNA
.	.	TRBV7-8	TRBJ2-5	CASSLGLGGGTETQYF	TGTGCCAGCAGCTTAGGATTGGGGGGGGGCACAGAGACCCAGTACTTC
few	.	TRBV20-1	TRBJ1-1	CSAREGGPNTEAFF	TGCAGTGCTAGAGAGGGAGGCCCCAACACTGAAGCTTTCTTT
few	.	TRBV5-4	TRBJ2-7	CASSFGGGALHEQYF	TGTGCCAGCAGCTTTGGTGGGGGGGCGCTCCACGAGCAGTACTTC
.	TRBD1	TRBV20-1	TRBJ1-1	CSVPGQGRTEAFF	TGCAGTGTCCCCGGACAGGGGAGGACTGAAGCTTTCTTT
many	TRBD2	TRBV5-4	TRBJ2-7	CASSSIAGGPYEQYF	TGTGCCAGCAGCTCTATAGCGGGGGGGCCTTACGAGCAGTACTTC
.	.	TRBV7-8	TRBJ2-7	CASSLVSTGTGRSYEQYF	TGTGCCAGCAGCTTAGTCTCTACAGGGACGGGTCGCTCCTACGAGCAGTACTTC
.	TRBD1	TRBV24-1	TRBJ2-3	CATSDPGTAQEDTQYF	TGTGCCACCAGTGATCCCGGGACAGCTCAGGAAGATACGCAGTATTTT
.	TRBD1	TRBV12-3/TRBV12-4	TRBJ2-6	CASSFRGQGIRSLSGANVLTF	TGTGCCAGCAGTTTTAGGGGACAGGGTATCCGTTCTCTCTCTGGGGCCAACGTCCTGACTTTC
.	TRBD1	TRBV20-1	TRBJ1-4	CSARSRDRGISFEKLFF	TGCAGTGCTAGATCCCGGGACAGGGGGATTTCTTTCGAAAAACTGTTTTTT
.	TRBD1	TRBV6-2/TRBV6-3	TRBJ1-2	CASSMRQGARYHYGYTF	TGTGCCAGCAGTATGCGACAGGGGGCGCGGTATCACTATGGCTACACCTTC